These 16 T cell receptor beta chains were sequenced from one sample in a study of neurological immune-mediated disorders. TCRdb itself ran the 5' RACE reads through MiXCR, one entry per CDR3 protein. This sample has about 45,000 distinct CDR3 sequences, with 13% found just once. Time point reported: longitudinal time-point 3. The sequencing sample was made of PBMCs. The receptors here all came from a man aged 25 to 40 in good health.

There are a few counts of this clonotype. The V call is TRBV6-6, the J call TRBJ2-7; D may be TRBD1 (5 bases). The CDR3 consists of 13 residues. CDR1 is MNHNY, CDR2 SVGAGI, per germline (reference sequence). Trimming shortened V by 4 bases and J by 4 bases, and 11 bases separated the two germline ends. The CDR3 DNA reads TGTGCCAGCAGTTTAAACAGGTTGTACGAGCAGTACTTC. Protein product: CASSLNRLYEQYF.

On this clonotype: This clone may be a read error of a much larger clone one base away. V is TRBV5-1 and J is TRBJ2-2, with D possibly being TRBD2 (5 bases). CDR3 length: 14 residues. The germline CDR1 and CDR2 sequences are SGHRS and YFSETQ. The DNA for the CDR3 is TGCGCCAGCAGCTTGGATAAGGTAGCCGGGGAGCGGTTTTTT. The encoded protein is CASSLDKVAGERFF.

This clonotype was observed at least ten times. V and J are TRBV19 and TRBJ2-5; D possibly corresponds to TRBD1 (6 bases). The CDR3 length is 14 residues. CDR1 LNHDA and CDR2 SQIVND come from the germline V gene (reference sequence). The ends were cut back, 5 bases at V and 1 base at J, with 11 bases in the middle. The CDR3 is CASSPRQVQETQYF. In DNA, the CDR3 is TGTGCCAGTAGTCCTCGACAGGTCCAAGAGACCCAGTACTTC. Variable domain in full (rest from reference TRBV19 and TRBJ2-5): DGGITQSPKYLFRKEGQNVTLSCEQNLNHDAMYWYRQDPGQGLRLIYYSQIVNDFQKGDIAEGYSVSREKKESFPLTVTSAQKNPTAFYLCASSPRQVQETQYFGPGTRLLVL.

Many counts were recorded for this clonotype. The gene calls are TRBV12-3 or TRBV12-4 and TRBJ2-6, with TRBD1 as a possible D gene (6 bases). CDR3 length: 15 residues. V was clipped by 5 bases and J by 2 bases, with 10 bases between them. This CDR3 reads CASSLQGAGANVLTF. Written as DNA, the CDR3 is TGTGCCAGCAGTCTACAGGGAGCTGGGGCCAACGTCCTGACTTTC.

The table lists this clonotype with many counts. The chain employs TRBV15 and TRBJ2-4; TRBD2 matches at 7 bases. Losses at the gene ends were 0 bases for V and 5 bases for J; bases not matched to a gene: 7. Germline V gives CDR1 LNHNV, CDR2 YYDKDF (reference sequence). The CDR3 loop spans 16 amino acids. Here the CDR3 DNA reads TGTGCCACCAGCAGAGAAGGGACTACCAGCCAAAACATTCAGTACTTC. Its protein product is CATSREGTTSQNIQYF.

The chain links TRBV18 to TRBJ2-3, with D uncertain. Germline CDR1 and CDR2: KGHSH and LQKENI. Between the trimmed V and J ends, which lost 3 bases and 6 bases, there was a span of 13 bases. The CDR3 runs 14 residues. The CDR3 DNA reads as TGTGCCAGCTCACCGACGCCCTATTGGGATACGCAGTATTTT. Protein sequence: CASSPTPYWDTQYF.

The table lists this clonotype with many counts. CDR3 sequence: CSAKGSSGAYYEQYF. The CDR3 region has the DNA TGCAGTGCTAAAGGTTCTAGCGGGGCATACTACGAGCAGTACTTC. The rearrangement joins TRBV20-1 to TRBJ2-7, with TRBD2 identical over 9 bases. V shed 4 bases and J 3 bases; nucleotides not matched to a gene: 10. Germline CDR1 and CDR2: DFQATT and SNEGSKA (reference sequence). This CDR3 is 15 amino acids long.

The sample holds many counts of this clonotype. CDR3 amino acids: CASSLVAGTTDTQYF. As DNA, the CDR3 is TGCGCCAGCAGCTTGGTAGCGGGGACCACAGATACGCAGTATTTT. The V and J genes are TRBV5-1 and TRBJ2-3, with 8 bases that match TRBD2. The CDR3 loop spans 15 amino acids. With V trimmed by 0 bases and J by 2 bases, 2 bases remained unmatched. Germline values: CDR1 SGHRS, CDR2 YFSETQ.

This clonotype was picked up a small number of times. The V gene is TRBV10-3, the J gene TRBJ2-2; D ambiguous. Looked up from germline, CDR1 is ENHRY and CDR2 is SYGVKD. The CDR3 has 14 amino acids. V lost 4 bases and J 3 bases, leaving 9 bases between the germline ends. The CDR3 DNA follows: TGTGCCATCAGTGTGAACACCTACACCGGGGAGCTGTTTTTT. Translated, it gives CAISVNTYTGELFF.

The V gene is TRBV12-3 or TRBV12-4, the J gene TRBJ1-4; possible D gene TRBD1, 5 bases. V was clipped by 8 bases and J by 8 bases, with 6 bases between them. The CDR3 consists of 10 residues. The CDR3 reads CASGTEKLFF. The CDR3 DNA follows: TGTGCCAGCGGGACGGAAAAACTGTTTTTT.

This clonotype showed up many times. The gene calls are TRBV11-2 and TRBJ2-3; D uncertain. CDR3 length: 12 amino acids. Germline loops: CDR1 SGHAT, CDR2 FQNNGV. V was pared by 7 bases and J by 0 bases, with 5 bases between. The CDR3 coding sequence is TGTGCCAGCACCACTAGCACAGATACGCAGTATTTT. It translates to CASTTSTDTQYF.

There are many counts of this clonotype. The CDR3 here is CSAQIGMVDSYEQYF. As DNA, the CDR3 is TGCAGTGCGCAAATCGGGATGGTCGACTCCTACGAGCAGTACTTC. J is TRBJ2-7 and V is TRBV20-1, with D tentatively TRBD2 (5 bases). This CDR3 comprises 15 residues. CDR1 and CDR2 from the germline V gene are DFQATT and SNEGSKA (reference sequence). V lost 6 bases and J 0 bases, leaving 18 bases between the germline ends.

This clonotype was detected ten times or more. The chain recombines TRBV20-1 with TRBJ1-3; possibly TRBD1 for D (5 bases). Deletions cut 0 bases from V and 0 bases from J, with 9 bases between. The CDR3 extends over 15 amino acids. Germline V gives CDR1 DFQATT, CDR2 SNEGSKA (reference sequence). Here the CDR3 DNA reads TGCAGTGCTAGAGATGCACAGGACTCTGGAAACACCATATATTTT. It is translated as CSARDAQDSGNTIYF.

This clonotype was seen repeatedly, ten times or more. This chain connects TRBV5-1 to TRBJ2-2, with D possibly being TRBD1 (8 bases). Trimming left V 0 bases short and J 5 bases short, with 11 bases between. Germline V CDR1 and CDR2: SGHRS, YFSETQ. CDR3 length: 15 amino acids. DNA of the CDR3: TGCGCCAGCAGCTTGGCACAGGGGGGGACCGGGGAGCTGTTTTTT. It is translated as CASSLAQGGTGELFF.

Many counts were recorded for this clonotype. The CDR3, as DNA: TGCGCCAGCAGCTTGCCCTCGGACAAGAACACCGGGGAGCTGTTTTTT. Translation gives CASSLPSDKNTGELFF. The chain couples TRBV5-1 to TRBJ2-2; D is possibly TRBD1 (5 bases). This CDR3 has 16 residues. In germline, CDR1 is SGHRS, CDR2 YFSETQ. Trimming removed 1 base from V and 1 base from J, with 11 bases in between.

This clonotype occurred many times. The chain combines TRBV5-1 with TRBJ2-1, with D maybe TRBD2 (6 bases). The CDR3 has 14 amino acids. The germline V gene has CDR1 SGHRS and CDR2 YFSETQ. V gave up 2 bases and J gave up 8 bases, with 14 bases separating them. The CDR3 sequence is CASSLRLEDHEQFF. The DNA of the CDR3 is TGCGCCAGCAGCTTACGACTAGAAGACCATGAGCAGTTCTTC.